Listed below are T cell receptor beta chains from one sample, sequenced in a study of T cell repertoires in cytomegalovirus infection. TCRdb reprocessed the reads via MiXCR and lists one record per CDR3 protein. The sample comprises 100,000 or so distinct CDR3 sequences, more than 20% of which are singletons, and approximately 40% rests with the top ten. The sample comprised CD8+ T cells from PBMCs. Receptors originate from a human donor in good health (CMV status not recorded). Some clones in this sample may be carry-over from other donors' samples. Each CDR3 is given with its conserved first and last residue. The D gene is left open where the match is weak. Size is stated for part of the rows, as once, few or many counts, or as a class when the clone is expanded.

clone size | J gene | D gene | V gene | CDR3 protein | CDR3 DNA
few | TRBJ2-7 | TRBD1 | TRBV10-3 | CATKQGDEQYF | TGTGCCACCAAACAGGGGGACGAGCAGTACTTC
NA | TRBJ2-7 | NA | TRBV6-6 | CASSYFAGSNEQYF | TGTGCCAGCAGTTACTTTGCAGGGAGTAACGAGCAGTACTTC
many | TRBJ2-7 | TRBD1 | TRBV11-2 | CASGGQEGAGEQYF | TGTGCCAGCGGGGGACAGGAGGGCGCGGGCGAGCAGTACTTC
few | TRBJ2-1 | TRBD2 | TRBV7-6 | CASSLVLPGLGNEQFF | TGTGCCAGCAGCTTAGTTTTACCGGGACTAGGCAATGAGCAGTTCTTC
NA | TRBJ1-6 | NA | TRBV12-3/TRBV12-4 | CASTGTVNSPLHF | TGTGCCAGCACCGGGACGGTAAATTCACCCCTCCACTTT
few | TRBJ1-3 | NA | TRBV29-1 | CSVVAGDGNTIYF | TGCAGCGTTGTGGCAGGGGACGGAAACACCATATATTTT
many | TRBJ2-3 | NA | TRBV7-3 | CASSSDVRPTDTQYF | TGTGCCAGCAGCTCTGACGTGAGGCCCACAGATACGCAGTATTTT
many | TRBJ2-4 | NA | TRBV7-9 | CASSLRDEKNIQYF | TGTGCCAGCAGCTTAAGAGACGAAAAAAACATTCAGTACTTC
NA | TRBJ1-1 | TRBD1 | TRBV6-1 | CASSLGQGARTEAFF | TGTGCCAGCAGCCTCGGACAGGGGGCGCGTACTGAAGCTTTCTTT
few | TRBJ2-7 | NA | TRBV5-6 | CASSAGQIVHEQYF | TGTGCCAGCAGCGCGGGACAGATCGTCCACGAGCAGTACTTC
few | TRBJ1-5 | NA | TRBV28 | CASSNLIGTRRSNQPQHF | TGTGCCAGCAGTAACCTAATCGGGACACGGAGAAGCAATCAGCCCCAGCATTTT
NA | TRBJ2-2 | NA | TRBV19 | CASSWSDGYTGELFF | TGTGCCAGTAGTTGGAGCGATGGGTACACCGGGGAGCTGTTTTTT
NA | TRBJ1-1 | NA | TRBV7-8 | CASSPRDSDTEAFF | TGTGCCAGCAGCCCCCGGGATTCCGACACTGAAGCTTTCTTT
few | TRBJ2-1 | NA | TRBV27 | CASSPINTGNEQFF | TGTGCCAGCAGCCCAATAAACACTGGCAATGAGCAGTTCTTC
NA | TRBJ2-1 | TRBD2 | TRBV6-5 | CASSLGTSARNEQFF | TGTGCCAGCAGCCTCGGGACTAGCGCTCGGAATGAGCAGTTCTTC
many | TRBJ2-2 | NA | TRBV7-9 | CASSQELATGELFF | TGTGCCAGCAGCCAAGAACTAGCAACCGGGGAGCTGTTTTTT
NA | TRBJ2-1 | NA | TRBV6-2/TRBV6-3 | CASSYPQGYNEQFF | TGTGCCAGCAGCTACCCCCAGGGCTACAATGAGCAGTTCTTC
many | TRBJ2-7 | TRBD1 | TRBV7-8 | CASSLVAPDRGTYEQYF | TGTGCCAGCAGCTTGGTTGCTCCGGACAGGGGGACCTACGAGCAGTACTTC
NA | TRBJ2-1 | TRBD2 | TRBV11-1 | CASSQGGDNEQFF | TGTGCCAGCAGCCAGGGAGGGGACAATGAGCAGTTCTTC
many | TRBJ2-7 | NA | TRBV27 | CASSLQWQGEQYF | TGTGCCAGCAGTTTACAGTGGCAGGGCGAGCAGTACTTC
NA | TRBJ2-7 | TRBD1 | TRBV28 | CAIRGPAPYEQYF | TGTGCCATCAGGGGGCCGGCCCCCTACGAGCAGTACTTC
many | TRBJ2-7 | TRBD1 | TRBV7-2 | CASSLTGGAGYEQYF | TGTGCCAGCAGCTTAACAGGGGGCGCGGGCTACGAGCAGTACTTC
few | TRBJ1-5 | NA | TRBV27 | CASSITVNQPQHF | TGTGCCAGCAGTATAACGGTAAATCAGCCCCAGCATTTT
NA | TRBJ1-5 | TRBD1 | TRBV9 | CASSADRGNQPQHF | TGTGCCAGCAGCGCGGACAGGGGCAATCAGCCCCAGCATTTT
NA | TRBJ1-4 | TRBD1 | TRBV28 | CATQRGTELFF | TGTGCCACACAAAGGGGGACAGAACTGTTTTTT
NA | TRBJ2-5 | NA | TRBV11-2 | CASSTDQETQYF | TGTGCCAGCAGCACCGACCAAGAGACCCAGTACTTC
NA | TRBJ2-3 | TRBD2 | TRBV7-3 | CASSLTAGGRIDTQYF | TGTGCCAGCAGCCTGACTGCGGGGGGGCGGATAGATACGCAGTATTTT
NA | TRBJ2-7 | NA | TRBV7-9 | CASSLAGGGEQYF | TGTGCCAGCAGCTTAGCTGGTGGGGGGGAGCAGTACTTC
few | TRBJ2-7 | NA | TRBV5-1 | CASSLFTGTASYEQYF | TGCGCCAGCAGCTTGTTTACCGGGACCGCGTCCTACGAGCAGTACTTC
NA | TRBJ2-7 | TRBD1 | TRBV2 | CVSLRDSFYEQYF | TGTGTCAGTCTCCGGGACAGCTTCTACGAGCAGTACTTC
NA | TRBJ2-2 | TRBD1 | TRBV29-1 | CSVTTGGGTGELFF | TGCAGCGTTACCACAGGGGGTGGTACCGGGGAGCTGTTTTTT
many | TRBJ2-7 | NA | TRBV28 | CAAGAGDRYEQYF | TGTGCCGCAGGGGCCGGGGATCGGTACGAGCAGTACTTC
NA | TRBJ2-1 | NA | TRBV11-2 | CASSQGGVEQFF | TGTGCCAGCAGCCAAGGGGGGGTTGAGCAGTTCTTC
many | TRBJ2-1 | NA | TRBV7-9 | CASSLEADWGEQFF | TGTGCCAGCAGCTTAGAGGCAGACTGGGGGGAGCAGTTCTTC
few | TRBJ2-7 | TRBD2 | TRBV11-2 | CASSLTSGKTYEQYF | TGTGCCAGCAGCTTAACTAGCGGAAAAACCTACGAGCAGTACTTC
few | TRBJ2-1 | NA | TRBV28 | CASSSPELPGQFF | TGTGCCAGCAGTTCCCCCGAATTACCGGGGCAGTTCTTC
many | TRBJ2-7 | NA | TRBV7-2 | CASSFGHSSYEQYF | TGTGCCAGCAGCTTTGGACACAGCTCCTACGAGCAGTACTTC
many | TRBJ2-5 | TRBD2 | TRBV7-9 | CASSDSGAYQETQYF | TGTGCCAGCAGCGATAGCGGGGCGTACCAAGAGACCCAGTACTTC
few | TRBJ1-2 | TRBD1 | TRBV12-3/TRBV12-4 | CASSPGTGNSYGYTF | TGTGCCAGCAGTCCCGGGACAGGGAACTCCTATGGCTACACCTTC
NA | TRBJ1-1 | NA | TRBV20-1 | CSAEDRGADTEAFF | TGCAGTGCTGAGGATAGAGGGGCGGACACTGAAGCTTTCTTT
once | TRBJ2-7 | TRBD1 | TRBV20-1 | CSAREARDRGYEQYF | TGCAGTGCTAGAGAAGCGAGGGACAGGGGCTACGAGCAGTACTTC
few | TRBJ1-2 | NA | TRBV4-3 | CASSHGTGNYGYTF | TGCGCCAGCAGCCATGGCACAGGGAACTATGGCTACACCTTC
NA | TRBJ2-3 | NA | TRBV11-2 | CASSLAELTDTQYF | TGTGCCAGCAGCTTAGCCGAACTCACAGATACGCAGTATTTT
NA | TRBJ2-2 | TRBD2 | TRBV28 | CASRRSGVNGGELFF | TGTGCCAGCAGACGGAGCGGGGTAAATGGCGGGGAGCTGTTTTTT
NA | TRBJ2-2 | NA | TRBV7-9 | CASSPSLSGITGELFF | TGTGCCAGCAGCCCAAGCCTTTCCGGAATCACCGGGGAGCTGTTTTTT
few | TRBJ2-7 | TRBD2 | TRBV6-2/TRBV6-3 | CASSYNRLAPSSYEQYF | TGTGCCAGCAGTTACAACAGACTAGCACCGAGCTCCTACGAGCAGTACTTC
NA | TRBJ2-1 | TRBD2 | TRBV5-1 | CASSSWTSGAYNEQFF | TGCGCCAGCAGCTCATGGACTAGCGGCGCCTACAATGAGCAGTTCTTC
NA | TRBJ2-3 | TRBD2 | TRBV20-1 | CSATYGASGVPDTQYF | TGCAGTGCCACCTACGGAGCTAGCGGGGTCCCAGATACGCAGTATTTT
NA | TRBJ1-1 | TRBD1 | TRBV27 | CASSFRGTGSTEAFF | TGTGCCAGCAGTTTTCGAGGGACAGGGAGTACTGAAGCTTTCTTT
NA | TRBJ2-2 | NA | TRBV7-9 | CASSLVRSGTNTGELFF | TGTGCCAGCAGCTTAGTTCGGTCTGGGACGAACACCGGGGAGCTGTTTTTT
NA | TRBJ2-1 | TRBD2 | TRBV25-1 | CASSLAGGTNEQFF | TGTGCCAGCAGCCTAGCGGGGGGGACCAATGAGCAGTTCTTC
few | TRBJ1-5 | NA | TRBV19 | CASSMGLGNQPQHF | TGTGCCAGTAGTATGGGTCTGGGCAATCAGCCCCAGCATTTT
NA | TRBJ2-3 | NA | TRBV27 | CATNDHGASTDTQYF | TGTGCCACCAACGACCATGGAGCTAGCACAGATACGCAGTATTTT
many | TRBJ2-1 | NA | TRBV7-2 | CASSLVSGVYNEQFF | TGTGCCAGCAGCTTAGTATCGGGGGTCTACAATGAGCAGTTCTTC